Described below is a single T cell receptor beta chain sequence and its context. Its target is not known. V lost 12 bases to trimming and J lost 4 bases; unmatched junction nucleotides: 17. The CDR3 spans 17 residues. From germline, CDR1 is KGHDR and CDR2 SFDVKD. The sample belongs to a study of blood T cells in healthy people across ages. General observations from the study: TCR beta diversity was tightly associated with the proportion of naive T cells. Naive CD4+ cell counts and diversity both ran higher in long-lived than in aged donors.

Sample-barcoded 5' priming and a J-beta primer mix drove a second PCR of about 7 to 11 cycles. The template-switch adaptor was a 5' adaptor with 12 random nucleotides. It tagged each cDNA molecule. TCRdb re-derived calls from the 5' RACE reads in MiXCR, one entry per CDR3 protein. The sample comprises about 800,000 distinct CDR3 sequences, 46% of which are singletons, and around a sixth rests with the top ten. Isolation of PBMCs gave at least 7 million cells per sample. The chain links TRBV24-1 to TRBJ2-1; the match to TRBD1 covers 10 bases. This clonotype was sampled from a man older than 75 in good health. Sequenced sample: blood. The CDR3 sequence is CAASAKSGTGDYNEQFF. CDR3 coding DNA: TGTGCCGCCTCCGCTAAGAGTGGGACAGGGGATTACAATGAGCAGTTCTTC.